This T cell receptor (beta chain) was observed in a study of shared clonotypes between healthy human individuals. In the study overall: Donors had three CD4 naive, three CD4 memory, two CD8 naive and one CD8 memory plate apiece.

Germline CDR1 SGHNT, CDR2 YYREEE (reference sequence). V dropped 2 bases and J dropped 8; count of bases not matched to a gene: 5. CDR3 length equals 13 residues. This clone was observed once. As originally analysed: Because ImmunoSEQ provided only junction sequences with no quality scores, the filtering differed. Sequencing used immunoSEQ multiplex PCR; TCRdb keeps in-frame clones, though not all of them. V and J calls and clone size are as listed in that table; D and trimming were resolved from the DNA. Found here are under 1,100,000 clones, roughly 70% of them singletons; the top ten hold approximately 1.5%.

The clonotype was recovered from a man aged 18 to 30 in good health. The specimen was memory CD4+ T cells sorted from blood. Subset in this sample: CD45RA-negative fraction. This chain uses TRBV5-4 with TRBJ1-2; TRBD1 agrees at 8 bases. CDR3 sequence reads: CASSLDRGGGYTF. As DNA, the CDR3 is TGTGCCAGCAGCTTAGACAGGGGAGGCGGCTACACCTTC.